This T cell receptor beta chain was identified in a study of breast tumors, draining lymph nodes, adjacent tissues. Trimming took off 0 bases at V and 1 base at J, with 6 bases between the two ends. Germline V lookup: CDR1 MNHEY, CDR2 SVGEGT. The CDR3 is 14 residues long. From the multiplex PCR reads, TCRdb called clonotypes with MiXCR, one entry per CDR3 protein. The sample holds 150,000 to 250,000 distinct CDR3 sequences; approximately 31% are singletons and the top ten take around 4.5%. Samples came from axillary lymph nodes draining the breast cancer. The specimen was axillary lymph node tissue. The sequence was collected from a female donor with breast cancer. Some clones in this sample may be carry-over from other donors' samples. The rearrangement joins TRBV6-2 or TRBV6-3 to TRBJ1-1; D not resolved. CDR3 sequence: CASSYSHRNTEAFF. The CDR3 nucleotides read TGTGCCAGCAGTTACTCACACAGGAACACTGAAGCTTTCTTT.